The clone carrying this T cell receptor beta chain was seen a few times. This sample was taken from a study of CD8+ T cells in alopecia areata. It was cDNA, reverse transcribed from extracted RNA, that served as the sequencing template. Sequencing was performed with immunoSEQ multiplex PCR; in TCRdb, only in-frame clones are kept and a portion is missing. The sample records some 170,000 clones, approximately 70% being singletons. CDR1 and CDR2 from the germline V gene are SGHDN and FVKESK. The CDR3 runs to 15 residues. The V end was cut by 3 bases, the J end by 4 bases, with 12 bases between. This material consisted of CD8+ T cells sorted from blood, taken at week 0. The receptor was derived from a human donor with alopecia areata. The chain uses TRBV14 and TRBJ2-2; D gene unclear. The CDR3 region is CASSQFSRATGELFF. In nucleotides, the CDR3 is TGTGCCAGCAGCCAGTTTTCGAGAGCCACCGGGGAGCTGTTTTTT. The full variable domain, rest sourced from reference TRBV14 and TRBJ2-2, is EAGVTQFPSHSVIEKGQTVTLRCDPISGHDNLYWYRRVMGKEIKFLLHFVKESKQDESGMPNNRFLAERTGGTYSTLKVQPAELEDSGVYFCASSQFSRATGELFFGEGSRLTVL.